The entry below gives a single TCR beta chain sequence along with its context. Germline values: CDR1 MNHEY, CDR2 SVGEGT. This CDR3 region has 15 residues. V lost 5 bases, J lost 4 bases, and 16 bases lay in between. The sample is drawn from a study of blood T cell repertoires in COVID-19. Assay used: immunoSEQ multiplex PCR; TCRdb lists only in-frame clones, some missing. This repertoire shows about 220,000 clones, 75% to 90% found once; its top ten account for 5.2%. The sequencing input was peripheral blood. The TCR sequence derives from an older woman with COVID-19, enrolled during active disease. This rearrangement joins TRBV6-2 or TRBV6-3 to TRBJ2-3; D is possibly TRBD1 (6 bases). CDR3 sequence: CASSIQGRAADTQYF. CDR3 in DNA: TGTGCCAGCAGTATACAGGGTCGCGCAGCAGATACGCAGTATTTT.